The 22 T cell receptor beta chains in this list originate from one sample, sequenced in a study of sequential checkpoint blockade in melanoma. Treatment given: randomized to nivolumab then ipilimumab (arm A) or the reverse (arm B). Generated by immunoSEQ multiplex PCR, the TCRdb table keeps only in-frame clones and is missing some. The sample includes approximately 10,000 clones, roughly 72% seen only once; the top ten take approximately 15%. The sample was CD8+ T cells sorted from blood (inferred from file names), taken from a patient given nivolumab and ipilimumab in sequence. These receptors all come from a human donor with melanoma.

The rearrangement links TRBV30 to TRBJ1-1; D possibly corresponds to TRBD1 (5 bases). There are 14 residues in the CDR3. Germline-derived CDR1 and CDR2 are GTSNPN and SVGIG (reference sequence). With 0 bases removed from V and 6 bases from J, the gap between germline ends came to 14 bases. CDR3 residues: CAWSVLKGEAEAFF. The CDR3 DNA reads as TGTGCCTGGAGTGTACTAAAAGGGGAGGCTGAAGCTTTCTTT.

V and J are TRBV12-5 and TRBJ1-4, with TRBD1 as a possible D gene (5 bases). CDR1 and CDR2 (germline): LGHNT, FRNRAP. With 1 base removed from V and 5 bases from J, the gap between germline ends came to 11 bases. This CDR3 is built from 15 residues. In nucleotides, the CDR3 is TGTGCTAGTGGTTTGGATCAGGGCCCCAATGAAAAACTGTTTTTT. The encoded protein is CASGLDQGPNEKLFF.

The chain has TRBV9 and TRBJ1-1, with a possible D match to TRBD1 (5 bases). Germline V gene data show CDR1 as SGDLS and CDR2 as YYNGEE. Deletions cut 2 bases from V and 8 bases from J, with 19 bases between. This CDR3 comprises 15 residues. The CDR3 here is CASSVSGAQVGEAFF. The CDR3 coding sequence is TGTGCCAGCAGCGTCTCAGGTGCACAGGTTGGGGAAGCTTTCTTT.

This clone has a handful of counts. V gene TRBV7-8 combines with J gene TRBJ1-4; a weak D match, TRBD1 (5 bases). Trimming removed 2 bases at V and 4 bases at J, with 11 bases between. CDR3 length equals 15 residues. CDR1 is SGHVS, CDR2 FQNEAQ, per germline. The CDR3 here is CASSLLRDDNEKLFF. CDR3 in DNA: TGTGCCAGCAGCTTATTGCGGGACGATAATGAAAAACTGTTTTTT.

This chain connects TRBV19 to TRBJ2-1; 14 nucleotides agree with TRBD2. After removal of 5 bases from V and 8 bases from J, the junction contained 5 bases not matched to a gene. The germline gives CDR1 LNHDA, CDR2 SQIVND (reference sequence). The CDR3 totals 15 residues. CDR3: CASSFGTSGSDEQFF. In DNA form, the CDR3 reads TGTGCCAGTAGTTTCGGGACTAGCGGGAGCGATGAGCAGTTCTTC. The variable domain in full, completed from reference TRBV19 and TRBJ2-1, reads DGGITQSPKYLFRKEGQNVTLSCEQNLNHDAMYWYRQDPGQGLRLIYYSQIVNDFQKGDIAEGYSVSREKKESFPLTVTSAQKNPTAFYLCASSFGTSGSDEQFFGPGTRLTVL.

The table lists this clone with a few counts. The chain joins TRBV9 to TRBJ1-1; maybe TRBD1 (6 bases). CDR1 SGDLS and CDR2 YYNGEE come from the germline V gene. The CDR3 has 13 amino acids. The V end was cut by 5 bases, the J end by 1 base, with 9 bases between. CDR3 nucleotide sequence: TGTGCCAGCAGGGGGACACAGAACACTGAAGCTTTCTTT. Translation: CASRGTQNTEAFF.

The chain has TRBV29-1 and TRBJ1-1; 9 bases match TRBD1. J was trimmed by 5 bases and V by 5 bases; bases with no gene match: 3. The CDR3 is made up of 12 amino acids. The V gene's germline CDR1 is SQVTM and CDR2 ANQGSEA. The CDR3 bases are TGCAGCGTTCTAGGACAGGGGACTGAAGCTTTCTTT. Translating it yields CSVLGQGTEAFF.

The CDR3 is CASSPELSGANVLTF. Written as DNA, the CDR3 is TGTGCCAGCAGTCCTGAGCTGAGCGGGGCCAACGTCCTGACTTTC. The genes are TRBV6-1 and TRBJ2-6; D is ambiguous. The length of the CDR3 is 15 residues. V was trimmed by 5 bases and J by 4 bases, leaving 12 bases between them. CDR1 is MNHNS, CDR2 SASEGT, per germline.

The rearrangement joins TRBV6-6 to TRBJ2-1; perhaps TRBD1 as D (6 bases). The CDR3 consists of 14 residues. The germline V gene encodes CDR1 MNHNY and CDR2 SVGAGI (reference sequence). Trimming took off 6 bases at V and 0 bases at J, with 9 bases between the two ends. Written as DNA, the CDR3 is TGTGCCAGCAGAGGACAGAGCTCCTACAATGAGCAGTTCTTC. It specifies CASRGQSSYNEQFF.

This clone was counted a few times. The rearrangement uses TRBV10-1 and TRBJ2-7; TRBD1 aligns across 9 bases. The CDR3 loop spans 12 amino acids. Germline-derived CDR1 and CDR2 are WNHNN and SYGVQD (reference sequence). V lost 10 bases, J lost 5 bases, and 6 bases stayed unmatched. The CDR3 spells CATGTGTHEQYF. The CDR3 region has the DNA TGCGCCACCGGGACAGGGACTCACGAGCAGTACTTC.

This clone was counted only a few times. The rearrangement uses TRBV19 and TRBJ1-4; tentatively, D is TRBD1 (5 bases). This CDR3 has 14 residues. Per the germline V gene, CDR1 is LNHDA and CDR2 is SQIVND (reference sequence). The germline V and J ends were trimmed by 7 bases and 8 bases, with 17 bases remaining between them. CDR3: CASTRDHGGEKLFF. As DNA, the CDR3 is TGTGCCAGTACCAGGGACCACGGGGGGGAAAAACTGTTTTTT.

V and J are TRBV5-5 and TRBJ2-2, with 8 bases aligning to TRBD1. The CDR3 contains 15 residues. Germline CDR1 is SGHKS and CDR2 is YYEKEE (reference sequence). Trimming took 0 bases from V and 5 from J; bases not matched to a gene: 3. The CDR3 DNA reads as TGTGCCAGCAGCTTGGCAGGGGGCCGGACCGGGGAGCTGTTTTTT. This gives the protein CASSLAGGRTGELFF. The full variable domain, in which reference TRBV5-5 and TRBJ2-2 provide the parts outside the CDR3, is DAGVTQSPTHLIKTRGQQVTLRCSPISGHKSVSWYQQVLGQGPQFIFQYYEKEERGRGNFPDRFSARQFPNYSSELNVNALLLGDSALYLCASSLAGGRTGELFFGEGSRLTVL.

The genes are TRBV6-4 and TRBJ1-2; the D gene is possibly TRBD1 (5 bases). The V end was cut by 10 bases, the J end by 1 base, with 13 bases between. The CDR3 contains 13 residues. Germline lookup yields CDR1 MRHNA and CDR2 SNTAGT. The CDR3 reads CATASDSNYGYTF. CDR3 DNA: TGTGCCACCGCTTCAGACAGTAACTATGGCTACACCTTC.

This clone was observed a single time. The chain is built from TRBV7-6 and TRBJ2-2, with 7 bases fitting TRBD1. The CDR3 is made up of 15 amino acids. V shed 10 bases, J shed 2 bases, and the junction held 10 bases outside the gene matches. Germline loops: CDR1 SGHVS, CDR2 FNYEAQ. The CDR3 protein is CAILGTALNTGELFF. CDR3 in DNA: TGTGCCATTCTCGGGACAGCACTAAACACCGGGGAGCTGTTTTTT.

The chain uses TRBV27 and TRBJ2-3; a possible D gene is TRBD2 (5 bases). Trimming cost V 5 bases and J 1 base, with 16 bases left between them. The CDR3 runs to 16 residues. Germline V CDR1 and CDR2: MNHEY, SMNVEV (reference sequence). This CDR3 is CASSTLAVKGTDTQYF. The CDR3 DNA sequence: TGTGCCAGCAGTACCCTAGCTGTCAAAGGCACAGATACGCAGTATTTT.

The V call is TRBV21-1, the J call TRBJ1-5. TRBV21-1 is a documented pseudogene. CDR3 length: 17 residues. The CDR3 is CASRQALATWHHQPQHF. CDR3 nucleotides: TGTGCCAGCAGACAAGCACTAGCTACATGGCATCATCAGCCCCAGCATTTT.

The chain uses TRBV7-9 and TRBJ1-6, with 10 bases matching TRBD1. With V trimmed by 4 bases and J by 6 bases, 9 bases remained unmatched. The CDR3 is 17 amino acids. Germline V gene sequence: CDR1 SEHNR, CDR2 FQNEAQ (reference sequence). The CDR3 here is CASSSPGTGVFNSPLHF. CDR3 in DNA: TGTGCCAGCAGCTCCCCCGGGACAGGGGTTTTTAATTCACCCCTCCACTTT.

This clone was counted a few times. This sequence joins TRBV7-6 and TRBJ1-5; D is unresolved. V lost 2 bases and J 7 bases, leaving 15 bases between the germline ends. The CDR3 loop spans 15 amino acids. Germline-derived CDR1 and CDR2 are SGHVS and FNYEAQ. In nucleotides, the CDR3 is TGTGCCAGCAGCTTAACGGAAGGCGCAGGACAGCCCCAGCATTTT. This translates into CASSLTEGAGQPQHF.

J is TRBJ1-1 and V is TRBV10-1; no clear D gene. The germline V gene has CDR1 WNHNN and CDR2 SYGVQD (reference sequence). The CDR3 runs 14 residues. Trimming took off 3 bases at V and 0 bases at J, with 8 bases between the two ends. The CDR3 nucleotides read TGCGCCAGCAGTGACGGGGTCATGAACACTGAAGCTTTCTTT. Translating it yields CASSDGVMNTEAFF.

In DNA, the CDR3 is TGTGCCAGCAGTGAGGAACAGGGATCATACAATGAGCAGTTCTTC. Its translation: CASSEEQGSYNEQFF. The V gene is TRBV6-1, the J gene TRBJ2-1; tentatively, D is TRBD1 (6 bases). Between the trimmed V and J ends, which lost 3 bases and 4 bases, there was a span of 13 bases. Germline-derived CDR1 and CDR2 are MNHNS and SASEGT. The CDR3 totals 15 residues.

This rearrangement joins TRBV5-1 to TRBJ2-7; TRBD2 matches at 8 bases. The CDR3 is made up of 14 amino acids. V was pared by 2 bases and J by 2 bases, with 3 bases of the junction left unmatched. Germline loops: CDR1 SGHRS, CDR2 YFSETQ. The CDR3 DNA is TGCGCCAGCAGCTTCGGGGGGGCCCCCTACGAGCAGTACGTC. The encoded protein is CASSFGGAPYEQYV.

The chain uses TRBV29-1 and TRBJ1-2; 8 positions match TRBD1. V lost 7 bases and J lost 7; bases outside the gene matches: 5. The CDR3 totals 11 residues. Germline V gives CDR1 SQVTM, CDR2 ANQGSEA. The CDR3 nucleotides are TGCAGCGCGGCGACAGGGGCTGGCTACACCTTC. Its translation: CSAATGAGYTF. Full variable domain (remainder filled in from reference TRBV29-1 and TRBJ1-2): SAVISQKPSRDICQRGTSLTIQCQVDSQVTMMFWYRQQPGQSLTLIATANQGSEATYESGFVIDKFPISRPNLTFSTLTVSNMSPEDSSIYLCSAATGAGYTFGSGTRLTVV.